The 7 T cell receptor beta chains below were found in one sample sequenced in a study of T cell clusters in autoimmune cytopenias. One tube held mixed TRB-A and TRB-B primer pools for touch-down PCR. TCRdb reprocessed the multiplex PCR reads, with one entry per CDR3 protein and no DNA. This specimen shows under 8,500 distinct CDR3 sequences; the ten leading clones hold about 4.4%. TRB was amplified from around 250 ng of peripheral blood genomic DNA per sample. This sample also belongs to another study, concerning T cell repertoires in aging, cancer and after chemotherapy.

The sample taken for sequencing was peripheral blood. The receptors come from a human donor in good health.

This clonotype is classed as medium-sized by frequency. The CDR3 sequence is CASSPDPGPLEQYF. The chain employs TRBV19 and TRBJ2-7; lacking DNA, the TRBD1 call made by TCRdb goes unchecked. Germline CDR1 LNHDA, CDR2 SQIVND (reference sequence). This CDR3 region has 14 residues.

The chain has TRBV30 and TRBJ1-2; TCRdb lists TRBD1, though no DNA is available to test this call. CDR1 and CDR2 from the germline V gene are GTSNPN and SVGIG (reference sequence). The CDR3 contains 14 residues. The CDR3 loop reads CASRDSDDGNGYTF. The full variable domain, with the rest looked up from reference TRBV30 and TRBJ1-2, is SQTIHQWPATLVQPVGSPLSLECTVEGTSNPNLYWYRQAAGRGLQLLFYSVGIGQISSEVPQNLSASRPQDRQFILSSKKLLLSDSGFYLCASRDSDDGNGYTFGSGTRLTVV.

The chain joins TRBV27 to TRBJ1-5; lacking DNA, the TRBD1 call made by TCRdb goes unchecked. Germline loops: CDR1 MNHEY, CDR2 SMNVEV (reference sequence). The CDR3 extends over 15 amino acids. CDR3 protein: CASSYAGAGNQPQHF.

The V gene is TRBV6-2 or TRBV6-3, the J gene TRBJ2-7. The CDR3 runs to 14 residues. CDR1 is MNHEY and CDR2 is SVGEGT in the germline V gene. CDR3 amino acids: CASSYSGFTHEQYF.

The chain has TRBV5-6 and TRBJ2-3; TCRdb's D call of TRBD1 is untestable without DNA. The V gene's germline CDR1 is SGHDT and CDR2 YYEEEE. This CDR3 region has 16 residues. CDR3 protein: CASIKLGGQGTDTQYF.

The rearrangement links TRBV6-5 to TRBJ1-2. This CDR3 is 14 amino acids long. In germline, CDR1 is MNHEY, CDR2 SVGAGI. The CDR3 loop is CASSYVGRTDGYTF.

CDR3 amino acids: CASSPYGTGTAANYGYTF. The rearrangement uses TRBV6-5 and TRBJ1-2; as DNA is missing, the TRBD1 call by TCRdb cannot be tested. The germline V gene has CDR1 MNHEY and CDR2 SVGAGI. The CDR3 totals 18 residues.